This T cell receptor beta chain was sequenced during a study of early T cells in non-severe SARS-CoV-2 infection. CDR1 LNHDA and CDR2 SQIVND come from the germline V gene (reference sequence). Deletions cut 5 bases from V and 9 bases from J, with 14 bases between. The CDR3 has 13 residues. The TCR library protocol attached unique molecular identifiers to the individual cDNA molecules. TCRdb re-called the 5' RACE reads through MiXCR, storing one row per CDR3 protein. In the table there are tens of thousands of distinct CDR3 sequences, roughly 15% of which are singletons. Sequencing input: whole blood. This rearrangement joins TRBV19 to TRBJ2-4; perhaps D is TRBD1 or TRBD2 (6 bases each). This receptor was taken from an adult who was a healthcare worker with PCR-confirmed SARS-CoV-2 infection or an uninfected control (not recorded which). The DNA of the CDR3 is TGTGCCAGTAGTTGGGGGGCGGAGGGCATTCAGTACTTC. Translated: CASSWGAEGIQYF.